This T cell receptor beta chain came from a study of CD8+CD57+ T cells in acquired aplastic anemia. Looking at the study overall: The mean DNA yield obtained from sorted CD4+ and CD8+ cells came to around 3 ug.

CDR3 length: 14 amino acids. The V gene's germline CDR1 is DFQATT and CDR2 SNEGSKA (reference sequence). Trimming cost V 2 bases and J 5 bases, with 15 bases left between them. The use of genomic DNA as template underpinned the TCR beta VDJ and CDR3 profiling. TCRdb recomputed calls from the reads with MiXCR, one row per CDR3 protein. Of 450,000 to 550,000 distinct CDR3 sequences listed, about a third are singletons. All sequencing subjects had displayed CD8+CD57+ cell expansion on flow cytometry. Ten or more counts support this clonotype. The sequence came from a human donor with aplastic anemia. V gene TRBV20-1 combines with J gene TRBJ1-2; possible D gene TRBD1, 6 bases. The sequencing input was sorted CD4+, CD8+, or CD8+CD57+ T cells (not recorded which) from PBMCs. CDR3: CSARSLDGQYGYTF. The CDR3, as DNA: TGCAGTGCTAGATCACTCGACGGACAGTATGGCTACACCTTC.